The rows below give T cell receptor beta chains drawn from one sample of a study of identical twins. In TCRdb, the 5' RACE reads were re-called with MiXCR into one record per CDR3 protein. Of hundreds of thousands of distinct CDR3 sequences listed, 15% to 20% were seen once; the top ten hold about an eighth. The same data also contributed to another study, on T cells expressing NK-cell markers.

Sequencing was done on a sample of PBMCs. The receptors derive from a woman aged 18 to 35 in good health. The conserved cysteine and the conserved F or W are not part of the CDR3 here.

v_gene: TRBV5-1; j_gene: TRBJ2-7; CDR3aa: ASSFTGYYEQY
v_gene: TRBV5-1; j_gene: TRBJ2-3; CDR3aa: ASSLVSGATDTQY
v_gene: TRBV14; j_gene: TRBJ1-2; CDR3aa: ASSQVMYYGYT
v_gene: TRBV15; j_gene: TRBJ2-1; CDR3aa: ATSPVFSSYNEQF
v_gene: TRBV12-3/TRBV12-4; j_gene: TRBJ2-5; CDR3aa: ASSLGGPAATQY
v_gene: TRBV28; j_gene: TRBJ2-2; CDR3aa: ASKNLAGPNTGELF
v_gene: TRBV5-1; j_gene: TRBJ1-5; CDR3aa: ASSSTGQGSDQPQH
v_gene: TRBV10-3; j_gene: TRBJ2-1; CDR3aa: AISRTSGGSWDTNEQF
v_gene: TRBV4-1; j_gene: TRBJ2-7; CDR3aa: ASSQDRAGAAYEQY
v_gene: TRBV5-1; j_gene: TRBJ2-1; CDR3aa: ASSSSGTSLYNEQF
v_gene: TRBV5-1; j_gene: TRBJ2-7; CDR3aa: ASSLEVIRDLSYEQY
v_gene: TRBV5-6; j_gene: TRBJ2-5; CDR3aa: ASSRLRTGGGETQY
v_gene: TRBV18; j_gene: TRBJ2-1; CDR3aa: ASSPPIRSYNEQF
v_gene: TRBV20-1; j_gene: TRBJ2-3; CDR3aa: SARDSGPLDTQY
v_gene: TRBV12-3/TRBV12-4; j_gene: TRBJ2-1; CDR3aa: ASSNGQVYNEQF
v_gene: TRBV4-3; j_gene: TRBJ2-1; CDR3aa: ASSQGLAINEQF
v_gene: TRBV5-1; j_gene: TRBJ2-7; CDR3aa: ASSLEQGGDYEQY
v_gene: TRBV29-1; j_gene: TRBJ2-4; CDR3aa: SVERDGAKNIQY
v_gene: TRBV5-5; j_gene: TRBJ2-7; CDR3aa: ASSVSRGEQY
v_gene: TRBV10-2; j_gene: TRBJ2-3; CDR3aa: ASSDPGTSGADTQY
v_gene: TRBV6-5; j_gene: TRBJ2-1; CDR3aa: ASSYPQDHPVRF
v_gene: TRBV9; j_gene: TRBJ2-1; CDR3aa: ASSVVGAGGYEQF
v_gene: TRBV11-2; j_gene: TRBJ2-7; CDR3aa: ASSLTLVYEQY
v_gene: TRBV27; j_gene: TRBJ2-3; CDR3aa: AAKGSDTQY
v_gene: TRBV6-5; j_gene: TRBJ2-5; CDR3aa: ASSYGGGRVETQY
v_gene: TRBV20-1; j_gene: TRBJ1-6; CDR3aa: SATGQGNSPLH
v_gene: TRBV12-5; j_gene: TRBJ2-5; CDR3aa: ASGLSQKETQY
v_gene: TRBV29-1; j_gene: TRBJ2-1; CDR3aa: SADPTREQF
v_gene: TRBV20-1; j_gene: TRBJ2-7; CDR3aa: SLKGLAGPHEQY
v_gene: TRBV4-3; j_gene: TRBJ2-7; CDR3aa: ASSQDHLTRQY